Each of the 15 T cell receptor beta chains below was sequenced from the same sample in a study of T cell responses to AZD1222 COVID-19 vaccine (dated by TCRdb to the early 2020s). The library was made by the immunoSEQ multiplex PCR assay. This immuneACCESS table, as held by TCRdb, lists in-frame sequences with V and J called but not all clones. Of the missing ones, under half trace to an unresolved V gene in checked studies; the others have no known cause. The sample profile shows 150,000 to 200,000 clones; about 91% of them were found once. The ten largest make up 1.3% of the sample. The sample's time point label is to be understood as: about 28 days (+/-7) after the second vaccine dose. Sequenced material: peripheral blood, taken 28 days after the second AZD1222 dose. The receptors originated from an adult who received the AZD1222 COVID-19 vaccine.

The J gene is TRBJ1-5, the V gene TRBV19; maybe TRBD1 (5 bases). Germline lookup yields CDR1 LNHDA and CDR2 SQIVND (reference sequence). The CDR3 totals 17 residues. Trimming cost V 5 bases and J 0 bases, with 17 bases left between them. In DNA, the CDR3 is TGTGCCAGTAGTGCCCAGGGCAATTCATATAGCAATCAGCCCCAGCATTTT. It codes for CASSAQGNSYSNQPQHF.

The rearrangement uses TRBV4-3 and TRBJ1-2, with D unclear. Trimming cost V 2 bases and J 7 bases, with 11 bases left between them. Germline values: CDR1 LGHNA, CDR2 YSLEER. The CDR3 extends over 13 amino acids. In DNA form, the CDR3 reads TGCGCCAGCAGCCAAAGATCCTGGGGTGGCTACACCTTC. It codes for CASSQRSWGGYTF.

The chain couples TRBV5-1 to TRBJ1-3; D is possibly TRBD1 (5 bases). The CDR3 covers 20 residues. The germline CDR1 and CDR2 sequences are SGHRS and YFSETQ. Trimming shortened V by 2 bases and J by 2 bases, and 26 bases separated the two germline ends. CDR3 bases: TGCGCCAGCAGCTTTATGTTCAGGGACGTGGACCCGTGGCCTGGAAACACCATATATTTT. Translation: CASSFMFRDVDPWPGNTIYF.

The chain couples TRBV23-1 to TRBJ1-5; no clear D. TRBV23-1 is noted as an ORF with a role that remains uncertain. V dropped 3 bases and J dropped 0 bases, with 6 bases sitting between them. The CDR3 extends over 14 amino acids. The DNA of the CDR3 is TGCGCCAGCAGTCAGAGACCTAGCAATCAGCCCCAGCATTTT. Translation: CASSQRPSNQPQHF.

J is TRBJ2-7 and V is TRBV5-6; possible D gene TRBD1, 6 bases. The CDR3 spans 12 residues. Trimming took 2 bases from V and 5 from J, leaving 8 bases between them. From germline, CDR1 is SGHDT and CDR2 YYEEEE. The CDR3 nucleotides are TGTGCCAGCAGCTTCAACAGGGACGAGCAGTACTTC. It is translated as CASSFNRDEQYF.

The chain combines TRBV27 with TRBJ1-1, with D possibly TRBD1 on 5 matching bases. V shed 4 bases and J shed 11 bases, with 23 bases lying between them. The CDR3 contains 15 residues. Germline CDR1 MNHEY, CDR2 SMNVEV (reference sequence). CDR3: CASSSPQGGPSGAFF. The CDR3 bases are TGTGCCAGCAGTTCACCTCAGGGTGGGCCATCGGGGGCTTTCTTT.

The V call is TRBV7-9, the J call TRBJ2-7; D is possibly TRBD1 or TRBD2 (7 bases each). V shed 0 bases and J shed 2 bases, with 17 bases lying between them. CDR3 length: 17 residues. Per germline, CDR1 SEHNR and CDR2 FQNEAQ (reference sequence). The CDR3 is CASSLALEQGTTYEQYF. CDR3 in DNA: TGTGCCAGCAGCTTAGCGTTGGAACAGGGGACTACCTACGAGCAGTACTTC.

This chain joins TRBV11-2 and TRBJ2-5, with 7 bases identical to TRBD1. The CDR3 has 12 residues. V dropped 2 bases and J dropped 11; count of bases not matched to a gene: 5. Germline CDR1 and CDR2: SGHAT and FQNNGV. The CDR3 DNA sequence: TGTGCCAGCAGCTTAATGGGGACAGAGCAGTACTTC. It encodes CASSLMGTEQYF.

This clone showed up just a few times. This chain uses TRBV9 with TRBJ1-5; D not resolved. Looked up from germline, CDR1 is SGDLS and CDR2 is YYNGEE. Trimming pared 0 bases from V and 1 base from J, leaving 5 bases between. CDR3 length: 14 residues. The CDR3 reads CASSVAGSNQPQHF. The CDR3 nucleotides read TGTGCCAGCAGCGTAGCGGGAAGCAATCAGCCCCAGCATTTT. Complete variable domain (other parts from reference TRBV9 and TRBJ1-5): DSGVTQTPKHLITATGQRVTLRCSPRSGDLSVYWYQQSLDQGLQFLIQYYNGEERAKGNILERFSAQQFPDLHSELNLSSLELGDSALYFCASSVAGSNQPQHFGDGTRLSIL.

The CDR3 DNA follows: TGTGCCAGCATCGGACGCTCCTACGAGCAGTACTTC. Amino acid sequence: CASIGRSYEQYF. The chain combines TRBV6-5 with TRBJ2-7; D is unclear. V lost 7 bases and J lost 0, with 7 bases in between. From germline, CDR1 is MNHEY and CDR2 SVGAGI. The length of the CDR3 is 12 residues.

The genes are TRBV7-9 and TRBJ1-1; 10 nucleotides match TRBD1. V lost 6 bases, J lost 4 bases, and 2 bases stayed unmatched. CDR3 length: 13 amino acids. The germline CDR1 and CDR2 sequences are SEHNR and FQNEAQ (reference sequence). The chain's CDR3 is CASRRTGGTEAFF. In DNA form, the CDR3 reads TGTGCCAGCAGACGGACAGGGGGCACTGAAGCTTTCTTT.

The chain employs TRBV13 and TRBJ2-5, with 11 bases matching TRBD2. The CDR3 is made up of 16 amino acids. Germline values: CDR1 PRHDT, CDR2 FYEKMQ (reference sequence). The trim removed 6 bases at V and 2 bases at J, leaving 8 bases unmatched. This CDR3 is CASRRVAGGNQETQYF. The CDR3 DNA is TGTGCCAGCAGGCGGGTAGCGGGAGGGAATCAAGAGACCCAGTACTTC.

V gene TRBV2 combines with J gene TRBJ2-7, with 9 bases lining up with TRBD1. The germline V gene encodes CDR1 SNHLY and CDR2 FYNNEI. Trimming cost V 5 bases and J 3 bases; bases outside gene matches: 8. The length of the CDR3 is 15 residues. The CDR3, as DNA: TGTGCCAGCAGTCCAACCGGGACAGGGAACTACGAGCAGTACTTC. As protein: CASSPTGTGNYEQYF.

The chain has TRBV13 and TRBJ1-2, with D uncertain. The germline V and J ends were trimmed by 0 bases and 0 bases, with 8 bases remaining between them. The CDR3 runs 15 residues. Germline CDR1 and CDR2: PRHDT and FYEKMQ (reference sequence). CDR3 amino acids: CASSLGLVANYGYTF. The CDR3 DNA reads TGTGCCAGCAGCTTAGGGTTAGTTGCTAACTATGGCTACACCTTC. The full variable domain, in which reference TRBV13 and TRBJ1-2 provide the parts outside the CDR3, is AAGVIQSPRHLIKEKRETATLKCYPIPRHDTVYWYQQGPGQDPQFLISFYEKMQSDKGSIPDRFSAQQFSDYHSELNMSSLELGDSALYFCASSLGLVANYGYTFGSGTRLTVV.

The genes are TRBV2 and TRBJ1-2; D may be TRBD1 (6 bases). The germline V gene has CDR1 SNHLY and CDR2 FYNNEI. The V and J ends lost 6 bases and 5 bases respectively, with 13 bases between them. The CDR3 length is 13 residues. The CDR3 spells CASRRGTGYGYTF. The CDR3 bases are TGTGCCAGCAGGAGGGGTACAGGGTATGGCTACACCTTC.